This TCR beta chain was profiled in a study of identical twins (dated by TCRdb to 2016 to 2018). About the study as a whole: The study deep-sequenced TCR alpha and beta repertoires from monozygotic twins, unrelated adults of various ages and cord blood to test whether fetal clonotypes persist. To rule out contamination, the twin experiments were replicated at different times with different library preparation protocols. Overall study results and their limits: Fewer insertions were carried by abundant cord blood beta clonotypes; a weaker similar trend was observed in young adult naive repertoires, while no such trend was observed in memory repertoires. Excess twin sharing in beta out-of-frame sequences was weaker because fewer shared sequences lowered the signal-to-noise ratio. Conclusions relied on cross-sectional statistical analysis, since the same donors could not be followed over many years. Compared with coincidental sharing between unrelated individuals, out-of-frame TCR alpha sequences shared between twins had an excess of sequences with low generation probability. Out-of-frame TCR alpha sharing in monozygotic twins was systematically underestimated by recombination models, whereas sharing between unrelated individuals was in agreement with the recombination models. Invariant T cells such as MAIT and iNKT could partly confound zero-insertion analyses, though diverse VJ usage argued against this for most clonotypes.

The library was produced with 5' RACE. The reads were generated on an Illumina HiSeq 2000. Template switching added a universal primer binding site, and the final cDNA carried a unique molecular identifier that allowed TCR cDNA molecules to be counted accurately. Specific primers in the conserved constant-segment region were used to synthesize first-strand cDNA for the TCR alpha and beta chains. To control for contamination, every cDNA library was double barcoded, receiving both a SMART-Mk sample barcode and Illumina barcodes. TruSeq adapter sequences, together with Illumina sample barcodes, were added in two successive PCR steps. The TCR alpha and beta cDNA libraries were sequenced on the Illumina HiSeq platform using custom primers. In the paper's pipeline: Raw reads were processed with MiGEC to extract unique molecular identifiers, and MiXCR was used to determine CDR3 positions. Recombination models were inferred per individual with the repgenHMM and IGoR tools using an EM algorithm. Shared clonotype analysis was performed with the tcR package in R, normalizing sharing by the product of cloneset sizes. Out-of-frame nonproductive sequences were analyzed to study raw recombination free of thymic and clonal selection effects. TCRdb handled the public reads itself, with Q25 trimming in fastp and clone calling in MiXCR, and kept productive beta chains. Rows with one shared CDR3 protein collapse into an entry with the most common genes and DNA. None of the V and J calls come from the authors' own analysis; TCRdb made them. A total of 350,000 or so distinct CDR3 sequences appear in this sample, approximately 10% of them only once. Of the sample, 7.5% to 9.5% falls within the top ten clones.

In this sample, this clonotype turned up many times. Its cognate antigen has yet to be identified. There are no base qualities to consult, and no much larger clone falls within one base. The germline V gene (reference sequence) supplies CDR1 LNHNV and CDR2 YYDKDF. Relative to germline, V is 2 bases shorter and J is 8 bases shorter, with 13 bases between their ends. The CDR3 runs 15 amino acids, cysteine and phenylalanine included. CDR3 DNA is the only sequence kept; it has 45 bases, read in frame from the first base. All donors were healthy Caucasians. The study also sequenced three unrelated non-twin adults: a male aged 18 to 30, a male aged 50 to 59 and a female aged 50 to 59. Using Miltenyi CD45RO+ enrichment and human naive T-cell isolation kits, memory (CD45RO+) and naive T cells were isolated from PBMC.

Sample: naive T cells sorted from blood. In light of the paper, this sample's cell subset or site label describes: cells isolated with a human naive T-cell isolation kit. This TCR was sampled from a woman aged 50 to 60 in good health. The chain was built from TRBV15 and TRBJ1-6; confidence is insufficient to name the D gene. In nucleotide form, the sequence is TGTGCCACCAGCAGAAGTTCTGTGAGGGATTCACCCCTCCACTTT. Translated, this gives CATSRSSVRDSPLHF.